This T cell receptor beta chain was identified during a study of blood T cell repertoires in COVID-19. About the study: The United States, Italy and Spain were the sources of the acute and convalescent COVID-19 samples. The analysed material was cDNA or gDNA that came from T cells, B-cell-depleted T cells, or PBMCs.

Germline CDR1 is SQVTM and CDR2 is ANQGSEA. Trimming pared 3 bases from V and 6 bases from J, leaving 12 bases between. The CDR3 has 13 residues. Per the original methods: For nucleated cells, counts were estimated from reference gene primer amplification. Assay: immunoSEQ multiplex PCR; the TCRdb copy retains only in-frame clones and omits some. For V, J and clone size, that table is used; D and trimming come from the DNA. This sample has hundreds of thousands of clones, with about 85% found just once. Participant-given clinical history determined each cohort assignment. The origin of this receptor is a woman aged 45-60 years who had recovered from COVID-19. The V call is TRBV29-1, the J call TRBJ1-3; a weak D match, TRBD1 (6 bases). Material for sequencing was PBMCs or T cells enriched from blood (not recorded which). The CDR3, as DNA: TGCAGCGTTGATGTGGGGGCCTTAAACACCATATATTTT. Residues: CSVDVGALNTIYF.